A single sample is the source of the 17 T cell receptor beta chains below, sequenced in a study of blood T cell repertoires in COVID-19. Generated by immunoSEQ multiplex PCR, the TCRdb table keeps only in-frame clones and is missing some. The table records 200,000 to 250,000 clones, around three quarters of them present only once. The sample taken for sequencing was peripheral blood. These receptors originate from a woman aged 70 to 79 with acute or convalescent COVID-19.

The chain is built from TRBV27 and TRBJ2-2, with TRBD2 as a possible D gene (6 bases). V shed 4 bases and J shed 0 bases, with 18 bases lying between them. This CDR3 contains 18 residues. Germline CDR1 MNHEY, CDR2 SMNVEV (reference sequence). The CDR3 is CASSSNRVSGSNTGELFF. CDR3 DNA sequence: TGTGCCAGCAGTTCCAATCGGGTTAGCGGCTCGAACACCGGGGAGCTGTTTTTT.

The chain carries TRBV18 and TRBJ2-1, with 10 nucleotides matching TRBD2. Germline values: CDR1 KGHSH, CDR2 LQKENI. The junction had 9 bases not matched to a gene; V was cut back by 1 base and J by 0 bases. The CDR3 is made up of 19 amino acids. DNA for the CDR3: TGTGCCAGCTCACCACGGGCCAGCGGGAGGGCCCGCTCCTACAATGAGCAGTTCTTC. It specifies CASSPRASGRARSYNEQFF.

V gene TRBV29-1 combines with J gene TRBJ2-3, with 8 bases lining up with TRBD1. Germline assignment: CDR1 SQVTM and CDR2 ANQGSEA. The CDR3 length is 15 residues. V gave up 4 bases and J gave up 12 bases; unmatched junction bases: 18. CDR3 in amino acids: CSVAVYNDRGNPQYF. In DNA, the CDR3 is TGCAGCGTTGCAGTCTACAATGACAGGGGAAATCCTCAGTATTTT.

The chain uses TRBV19 and TRBJ2-1, with D unclear. V dropped 3 bases and J dropped 0 bases, with 9 bases sitting between them. Looked up from germline, CDR1 is LNHDA and CDR2 is SQIVND (reference sequence). CDR3 length: 15 amino acids. The CDR3 here is CASSIIEASYNEQFF. As DNA, the CDR3 is TGTGCCAGTAGTATTATAGAGGCCTCCTACAATGAGCAGTTCTTC.

The chain combines TRBV3-1 (or the pseudogene TRBV3-2) with TRBJ2-3, with 11 bases lining up with TRBD1. Unmatched junction bases numbered 6, after V lost 4 bases and J lost 3 bases. CDR1 is LGHDT and CDR2 is YNNKEL in the germline V gene (reference sequence). The CDR3 is 16 residues long. The CDR3 DNA sequence: TGTGCCAGCAGCCTGCGGGACAGGGGGTTTACAGATACGCAGTATTTT. This codes for CASSLRDRGFTDTQYF.

This clone turned up a few times. Here the CDR3 reads CAITIAESFNLPGQGKENSPLHF. The CDR3 coding sequence is TGTGCCATCACTATCGCAGAATCGTTTAATCTACCGGGACAGGGGAAAGAGAATTCACCCCTCCACTTT. The rearrangement uses TRBV10-3 and TRBJ1-6, with 10 nucleotides matching TRBD1. In germline, CDR1 is ENHRY, CDR2 SYGVKD. V gave up 7 bases and J gave up 7 bases; unmatched junction bases: 31. The CDR3 is made up of 23 amino acids.

This chain joins TRBV9 and TRBJ1-1; 8 nucleotides align to TRBD1. Per the germline V gene, CDR1 is SGDLS and CDR2 is YYNGEE. The CDR3 is made up of 14 amino acids. The trim removed 3 bases at V and 8 bases at J, leaving 9 bases unmatched. The CDR3: CASSADQGAPEAFF. The CDR3 DNA follows: TGTGCCAGCAGCGCGGACCAGGGGGCGCCGGAAGCTTTCTTT. Combining the CDR3 with reference TRBV9 and TRBJ1-1 gives the whole variable domain DSGVTQTPKHLITATGQRVTLRCSPRSGDLSVYWYQQSLDQGLQFLIQYYNGEERAKGNILERFSAQQFPDLHSELNLSSLELGDSALYFCASSADQGAPEAFFGQGTRLTVV.

This chain links TRBV11-2 with TRBJ2-1, with 14 bases fitting TRBD2. V trimming: 4 bases; J trimming: 9 bases; junction bases outside the gene matches: 11. This CDR3 contains 17 residues. Germline V gene lookup returns CDR1 SGHAT and CDR2 FQNNGV. CDR3 nucleotide sequence: TGTGCCAGCAGCTCCAGCACCCCGGGACTAGCGGGAGCTGAGCAGTTCTTC. Amino acid sequence: CASSSSTPGLAGAEQFF.

The chain uses TRBV28 and TRBJ2-1, with D tentatively TRBD1 (6 bases). The germline V gene has CDR1 MDHEN and CDR2 SYDVKM. V shed 5 bases and J shed 0 bases, with 17 bases lying between them. The CDR3 length is 17 residues. The CDR3 region has the DNA TGTGCCAGCAGTCAACAGGGTTACCGGAGCTCCTACAATGAGCAGTTCTTC. It specifies CASSQQGYRSSYNEQFF.

V and J are TRBV5-1 and TRBJ1-4; possibly TRBD1 for D (6 bases). CDR3 length: 14 amino acids. CDR1 and CDR2 (germline): SGHRS, YFSETQ. The ends were cut back, 0 bases at V and 6 bases at J, with 9 bases in the middle. This CDR3 reads CASSLAGAYEKLFF. As DNA, the CDR3 is TGCGCCAGCAGCTTGGCAGGGGCCTATGAAAAACTGTTTTTT.

This clone was counted once. The CDR3 sequence is CASRPLENTEAFF. As DNA, the CDR3 is TGTGCCAGCAGACCCTTAGAGAACACTGAAGCTTTCTTT. This chain links TRBV6-5 with TRBJ1-1; D not certain. The CDR3 has 13 amino acids. Germline-derived CDR1 and CDR2 are MNHEY and SVGAGI. V gave up 6 bases and J gave up 1 base, with 9 bases separating them.

The chain is built from TRBV10-3 and TRBJ1-4, with 7 bases lining up with TRBD1. J was trimmed by 0 bases and V by 10 bases; bases with no gene match: 5. Per the germline V gene, CDR1 is ENHRY and CDR2 is SYGVKD. The CDR3 has 14 residues. Here the CDR3 DNA reads TGTGCCACGGGACAGATTGCAACTAATGAAAAACTGTTTTTT. Residues: CATGQIATNEKLFF.

The V and J genes are TRBV28 and TRBJ1-2, with D uncertain. The CDR3 spans 14 residues. Per germline, CDR1 MDHEN and CDR2 SYDVKM. With 5 bases removed from V and 8 bases from J, the gap between germline ends came to 18 bases. CDR3: CASSTVQTTGGYTF. The CDR3 DNA sequence: TGTGCCAGCAGTACGGTCCAAACTACGGGGGGCTACACCTTC.

This chain connects TRBV27 to TRBJ2-1, with 7 bases identical to TRBD1. J gave up 6 bases and V 4 bases, and 3 bases lay outside the gene matches. From germline, CDR1 is MNHEY and CDR2 SMNVEV (reference sequence). The CDR3 loop spans 13 amino acids. As DNA, the CDR3 is TGTGCCAGCAGTTGGGACAGCCTCAATGAGCAGTTCTTC. Amino acid sequence: CASSWDSLNEQFF.

V gene TRBV6-6 combines with J gene TRBJ2-3, with TRBD2 matching over 9 bases. The CDR3 is 15 residues long. Germline V gene sequence: CDR1 MNHNY, CDR2 SVGAGI (reference sequence). V gave up 4 bases and J gave up 3 bases; unmatched junction bases: 5. The CDR3 nucleotides read TGTGCCAGCAGTTCCCCAACTAGCGGGACAGATACGCAGTATTTT. This codes for CASSSPTSGTDTQYF.

This chain connects TRBV28 to TRBJ1-2; 9 bases align to TRBD1. This CDR3 is built from 14 residues. V was pared by 5 bases and J by 6 bases, with 7 bases of the junction left unmatched. CDR1 and CDR2 from the germline V gene are MDHEN and SYDVKM. CDR3 bases: TGTGCCAGCAGTCACCGGGACAGGGCAAATGGCTACACCTTC. This sequence encodes CASSHRDRANGYTF.

The V gene is TRBV7-8, the J gene TRBJ2-7; TRBD1 matches 8 bases. The V gene end was trimmed by 5 bases and the J gene end by 6 bases; junction bases not matched to a gene: 12. The CDR3 consists of 15 residues. CDR1 is SGHVS, CDR2 FQNEAQ, per germline. CDR3 residues: CASSPRTGNFGEQYF. The CDR3 bases are TGTGCCAGCAGCCCTCGGACAGGGAATTTCGGCGAGCAGTACTTC.